What follows are 4 T cell receptor beta chains derived from one specimen sequenced in a study of cytomegalovirus exposure and HLA in healthy donors. Measured with immunoSEQ multiplex PCR; TCRdb has only the in-frame clones, and not every one. This table has 200,000 to 250,000 clones, 75% to 95% appearing once. Source material: PBMCs. The receptors shown here come from a young woman in good health and CMV-seronegative.

V is TRBV6-1 and J is TRBJ2-5; 8 positions agree with TRBD1. CDR1 and CDR2 from the germline V gene are MNHNS and SASEGT. The CDR3 consists of 15 residues. V was clipped by 5 bases and J by 1 base; unmatched bases: 6. CDR3 region: CASSLLTGGQETQYF. CDR3 coding DNA: TGTGCCAGCAGTCTCCTAACAGGGGGCCAAGAGACCCAGTACTTC.

The chain links TRBV30 to TRBJ2-1; perhaps TRBD1 as D (5 bases). Germline-derived CDR1 and CDR2 are GTSNPN and SVGIG (reference sequence). The CDR3 totals 13 residues. The germline V and J ends were trimmed by 4 bases and 4 bases, with 11 bases remaining between them. CDR3 nucleotides: TGTGCCTGGATGAAGACAGTGTACAATGAGCAGTTCTTC. Its translation is CAWMKTVYNEQFF.

J is TRBJ1-1 and V is TRBV1. TRBV1 is marked as a pseudogene. The length of the CDR3 is 15 residues. The CDR3 sequence: CTSSQTGRGTPEAFF. CDR3 sequence (DNA): TGCACCAGCAGCCAAACAGGGAGGGGAACTCCTGAAGCTTTCTTT.

The rearrangement links TRBV27 to TRBJ2-4; 9 bases line up with TRBD1. With 7 bases clipped from V and 6 bases from J, the junction kept 10 bases outside the gene matches. CDR1 is MNHEY and CDR2 is SMNVEV in the germline V gene (reference sequence). This CDR3 is 15 amino acids long. This chain's CDR3 is CASTSTGGVGNIQYF. CDR3 nucleotide sequence: TGTGCCAGCACTTCGACAGGGGGAGTTGGAAACATTCAGTACTTC.